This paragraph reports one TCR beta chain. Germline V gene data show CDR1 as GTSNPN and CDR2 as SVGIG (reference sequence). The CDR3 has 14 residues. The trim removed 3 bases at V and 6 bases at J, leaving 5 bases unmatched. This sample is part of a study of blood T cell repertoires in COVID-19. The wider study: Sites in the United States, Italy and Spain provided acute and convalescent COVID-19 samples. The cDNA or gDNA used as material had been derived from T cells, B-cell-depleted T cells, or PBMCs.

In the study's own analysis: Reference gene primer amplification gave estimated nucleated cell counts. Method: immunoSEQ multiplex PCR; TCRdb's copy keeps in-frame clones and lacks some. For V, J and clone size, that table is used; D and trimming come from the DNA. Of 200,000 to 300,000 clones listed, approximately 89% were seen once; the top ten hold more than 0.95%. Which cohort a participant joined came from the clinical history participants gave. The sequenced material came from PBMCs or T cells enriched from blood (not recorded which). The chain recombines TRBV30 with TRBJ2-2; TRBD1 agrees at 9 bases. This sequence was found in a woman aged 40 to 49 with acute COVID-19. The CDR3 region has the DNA TGTGCCTGGAGCCGGGACAGGGAACCCGGGGAGCTGTTTTTT. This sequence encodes CAWSRDREPGELFF.